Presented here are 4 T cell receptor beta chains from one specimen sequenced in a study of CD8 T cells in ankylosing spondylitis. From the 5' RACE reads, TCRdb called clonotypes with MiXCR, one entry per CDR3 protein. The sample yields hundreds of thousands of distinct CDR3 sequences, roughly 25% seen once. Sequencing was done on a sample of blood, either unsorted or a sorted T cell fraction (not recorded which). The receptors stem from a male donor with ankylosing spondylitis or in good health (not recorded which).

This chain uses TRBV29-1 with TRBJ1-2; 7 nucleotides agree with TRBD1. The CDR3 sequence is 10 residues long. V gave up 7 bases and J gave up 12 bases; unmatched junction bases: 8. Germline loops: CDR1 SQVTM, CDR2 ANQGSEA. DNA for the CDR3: TGCAGCGCCGGGACAGCAGCCAACACCTTC. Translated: CSAGTAANTF.

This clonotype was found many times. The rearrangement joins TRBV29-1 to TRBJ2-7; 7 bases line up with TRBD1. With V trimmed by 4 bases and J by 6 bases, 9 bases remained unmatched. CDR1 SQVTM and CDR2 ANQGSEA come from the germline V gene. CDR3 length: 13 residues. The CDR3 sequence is CSVAAKGASEQYF. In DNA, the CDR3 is TGCAGCGTTGCGGCGAAGGGGGCCTCCGAGCAGTACTTC.

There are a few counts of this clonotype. CDR3 DNA sequence: TGTGCCAGCAGCCAAGATTTCGGCGAGACCCAGTACTTC. Encoded protein: CASSQDFGETQYF. This chain joins TRBV4-2 and TRBJ2-5; D ambiguous. The CDR3 has 13 amino acids. V was clipped by 0 bases and J by 5 bases, with 7 bases between them. Germline V lookup: CDR1 LGHNA, CDR2 YNFKEQ.

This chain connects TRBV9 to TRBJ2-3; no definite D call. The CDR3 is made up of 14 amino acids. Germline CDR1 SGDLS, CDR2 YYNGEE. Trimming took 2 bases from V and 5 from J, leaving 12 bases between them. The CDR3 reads CASSVTEVEDTQYF. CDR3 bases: TGTGCCAGCAGCGTCACTGAGGTGGAAGATACGCAGTATTTT.